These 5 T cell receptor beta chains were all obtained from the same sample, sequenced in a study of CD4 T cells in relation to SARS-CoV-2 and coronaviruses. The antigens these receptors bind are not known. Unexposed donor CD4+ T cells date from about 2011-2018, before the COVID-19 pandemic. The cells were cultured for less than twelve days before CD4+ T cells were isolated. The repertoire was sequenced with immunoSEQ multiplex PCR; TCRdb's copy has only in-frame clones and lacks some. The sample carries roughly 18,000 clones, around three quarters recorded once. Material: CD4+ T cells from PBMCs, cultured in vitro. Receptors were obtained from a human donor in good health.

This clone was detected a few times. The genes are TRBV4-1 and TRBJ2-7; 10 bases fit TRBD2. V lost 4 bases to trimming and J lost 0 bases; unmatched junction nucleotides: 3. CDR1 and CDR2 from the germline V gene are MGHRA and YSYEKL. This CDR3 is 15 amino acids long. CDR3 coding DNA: TGCGCCAGCAGCCGAGCGGGAGGGAGCTCCTACGAGCAGTACTTC. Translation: CASSRAGGSSYEQYF.

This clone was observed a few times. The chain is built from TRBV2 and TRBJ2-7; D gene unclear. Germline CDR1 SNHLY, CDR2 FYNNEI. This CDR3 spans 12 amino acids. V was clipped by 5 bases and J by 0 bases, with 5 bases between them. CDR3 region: CASSTTSYEQYF. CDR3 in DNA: TGTGCCAGCAGTACGACCTCCTACGAGCAGTACTTC. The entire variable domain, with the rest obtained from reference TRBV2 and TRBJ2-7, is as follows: EPEVTQTPSHQVTQMGQEVILRCVPISNHLYFYWYRQILGQKVEFLVSFYNNEISEKSEIFDDQFSVERPDGSNFTLKIRSTKLEDSAMYFCASSTTSYEQYFGPGTRLTVT.

The CDR3 loop is CASSFTGQGVGNTEAFF. CDR3 in DNA: TGTGCCAGCAGCTTTACGGGGCAGGGGGTTGGAAACACTGAAGCTTTCTTT. The chain has TRBV11-2 and TRBJ1-1, with 7 bases identical to TRBD1. J was trimmed by 2 bases and V by 3 bases; bases with no gene match: 12. Germline CDR1 is SGHAT and CDR2 is FQNNGV. This CDR3 is 17 amino acids long.

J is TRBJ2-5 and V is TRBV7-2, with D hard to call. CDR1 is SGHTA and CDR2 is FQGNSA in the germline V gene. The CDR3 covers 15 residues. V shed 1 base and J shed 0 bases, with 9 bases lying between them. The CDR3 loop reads CASSLVVGYQETQYF. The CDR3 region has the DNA TGTGCCAGCAGCTTAGTAGTCGGCTACCAAGAGACCCAGTACTTC.

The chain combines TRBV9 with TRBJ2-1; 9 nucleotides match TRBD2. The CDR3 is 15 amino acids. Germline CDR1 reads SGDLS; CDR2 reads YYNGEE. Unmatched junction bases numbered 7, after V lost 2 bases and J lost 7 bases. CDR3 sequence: CASSVGLATKNEQFF. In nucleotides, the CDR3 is TGTGCCAGCAGCGTTGGACTAGCGACGAAAAATGAGCAGTTCTTC.